A single T cell receptor beta chain is shown here with its context. What this receptor recognizes is not known. No much larger clone exists at a distance of one base, and base qualities are not known. Donors were a few dozen systemically healthy Caucasian individuals from Russia aged about 6 to 100 years. Each donor gave around 9.5 milliliters of peripheral blood, collected into EDTA-treated Vacutainer tubes. PBMCs were isolated by Ficoll-Paque density-gradient centrifugation, with at least 6 million obtained per sample. Trizol reagent was used to extract total RNA from the PBMCs, yielding at least 5.5 micrograms per sample. For every donor, an aliquot of PBMCs went through flow cytometry to measure the percentages of naive CD45RAhigh/CD27high T cells. The library came from 5' RACE. This sample was sequenced with an Illumina HiSeq 2500. The second PCR ran for roughly 7 to 12 cycles and used a J-beta primer mix along with a sample-barcoded 5' primer. A unique molecular identifier was introduced onto each TCR beta cDNA molecule by a template-switch 5' adaptor carrying 12 random nucleotides. At least 2.5 million CDR3-containing paired-end reads were obtained from each sample. All of the RNA was converted into first-strand cDNA using the Mint cDNA synthesis kit, with a TRBC-specific oligonucleotide serving as the primer. Following uracil-DNA glycosylase treatment, a first 18-cycle PCR with universal primers M1SS and BC2_uni_R was performed on all cDNA. The authors' analysis ran thus. For normalization, 1 million high-quality reads were randomly selected from each sample, with every read carrying a distinct molecular identifier. Reads with shared molecular identifiers were discarded instead of being binned into consensus sequences. MiTCR, set to a Q25 quality threshold and the strictest error-elimination algorithm, was used for CDR3 identification, clonotype clustering and error correction. Lower-bound total TCR beta diversity was estimated with a nonparametric unseen species model using Euler transformation. The public reads were reanalyzed by TCRdb: fastp trimming at Q25, MiXCR alignment, in-frame beta chains only. CDR3 protein sequences are deduplicated, and each keeps its most common genes and DNA. TCRdb's processing, not the authors', yielded these V and J calls. The sample data list roughly 800,000 distinct CDR3 sequences, and 58% of these were observed just once. The ten largest clones add up to approximately 23% of the sample.

These data are taken from a study of blood T cells in healthy people across ages (dated by TCRdb to 2014 to 2015). Notes on the research overall: In model experiments, roughly one uniquely barcoded TCR beta cDNA molecule per two T cells was captured by template switching. To track age-related changes in TCR beta repertoire diversity, the study relied on deep sequencing normalized with unique cDNA molecular identifiers. To avoid experimental bias, donors of different ages were randomly spread across the sequencing lanes. Donors were grouped into four age groups: young (average 16 years), middle-aged (approximately 41), aged (around 60) and long-lived (around 80). Using the same blood draw, the study looked at two additional independent replicas of 1 million unique cDNA reads for two donors, one aged 18 to 29 and the other aged 80 or older.

General conclusions and limits of the study: Bulk unsorted PBMC profiling prevented conclusive comparison of naive and antigen-experienced compartments. The CMV infection status of donors was not known, potentially confounding age-related changes in expanded clonotypes. Observed TCR beta diversity per million T cells fell roughly linearly with age, and a significant reduction was already apparent by age around 44. The long-lived group showed more naive CD4+ T cells, fewer expanded clones and increased TCR diversity than the aged group, suggesting age selection. A strong correlation was found between observed TCR beta diversity and the percentage of naive T cells measured by flow cytometry. Estimates of total diversity from one million sequenced T cells were regarded as lower bounds and underestimates.

According to the germline V gene, CDR1 reads SGHRS and CDR2 reads YFSETQ. V is pared back by 0 bases and J by 6 bases, with 12 bases lying between the germline termini. From cysteine to phenylalanine, the CDR3 is 14 amino acids long. The DNA shown is the 42-base CDR3, in frame from base 1. This receptor chain uses TRBV5-1 and TRBJ1-2, with the D segment identity uncertain. The specimen was blood. The TCR was taken from a man aged 30-40 years in good health. The nucleotide sequence is TGCGCCAGCAGCTTGGCCGTCAGCGCGGATGGCTACACCTTC. Protein translation: CASSLAVSADGYTF.